This T cell receptor beta chain was profiled in a study of Ad26.COV2.S vaccination and SARS-CoV-2 variants. The overall study: Donor had been placed in the Ad26.COV2.S arm of the COV1001 trial. Each vaccinee took Ad26.COV2.S intramuscularly, once or twice 56 days apart.

The protocol was immunoSEQ multiplex PCR, while the TCRdb copy is restricted to in-frame clones and leaves out a portion. The sample records 350,000 to 450,000 clones, around 86% being singletons. Trimming cost V 0 bases and J 2 bases, with 23 bases left between them. Germline V gives CDR1 LNHNV, CDR2 YYDKDF (reference sequence). The CDR3 has 19 residues. Documented treatment: around 19 received Ad26.COV2.S at low or high dose, single or two shots; about 5 received placebo; per-sample allocation not given. Material that was analyzed had been drawn on day 63 after the first vaccine or placebo injection. In the vaccine, an Ad26 vector expressed the SARS-CoV-2 spike of the Wuhan strain.

Sequencing was performed on peripheral blood, taken in a trial of Ad26.COV2.S vaccine versus placebo. This receptor was taken from a person between 18 and 59 years old who received the Ad26.COV2.S COVID-19 vaccine or a placebo. The chain employs TRBV15 and TRBJ2-7; the D is unclear. CDR3 sequence reads: CATSRDRSGASLNPYEQYF. CDR3 DNA: TGTGCCACCAGCAGAGATAGATCGGGCGCGAGCCTCAATCCCTACGAGCAGTACTTC.